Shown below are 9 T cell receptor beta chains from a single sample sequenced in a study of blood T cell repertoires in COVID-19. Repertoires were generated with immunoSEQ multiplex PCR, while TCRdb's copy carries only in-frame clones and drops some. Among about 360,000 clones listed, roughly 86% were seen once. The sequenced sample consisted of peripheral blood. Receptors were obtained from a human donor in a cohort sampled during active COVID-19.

CDR3 region: CATGGRSYNEQFF. CDR3 bases: TGTGCCACCGGGGGACGGAGCTACAATGAGCAGTTCTTC. The chain employs TRBV27 and TRBJ2-1, with D maybe TRBD2 (6 bases). Trimming took 10 bases from V and 3 from J, leaving 13 bases between them. Looked up from germline, CDR1 is MNHEY and CDR2 is SMNVEV (reference sequence). CDR3 length equals 13 residues.

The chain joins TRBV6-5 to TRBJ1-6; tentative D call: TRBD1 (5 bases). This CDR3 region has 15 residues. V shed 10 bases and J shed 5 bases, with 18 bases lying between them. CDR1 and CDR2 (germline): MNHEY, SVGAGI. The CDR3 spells CATLSRQHNNSPLHF. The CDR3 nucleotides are TGTGCCACCCTTTCCAGACAGCATAATAATTCACCCCTCCACTTT.

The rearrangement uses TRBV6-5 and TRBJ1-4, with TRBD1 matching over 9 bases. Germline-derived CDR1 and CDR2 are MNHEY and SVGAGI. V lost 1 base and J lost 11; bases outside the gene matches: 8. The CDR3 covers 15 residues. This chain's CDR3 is CASSYLGTGSGKLFF. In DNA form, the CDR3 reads TGTGCCAGCAGTTACTTGGGGACAGGGTCTGGGAAACTGTTTTTT.

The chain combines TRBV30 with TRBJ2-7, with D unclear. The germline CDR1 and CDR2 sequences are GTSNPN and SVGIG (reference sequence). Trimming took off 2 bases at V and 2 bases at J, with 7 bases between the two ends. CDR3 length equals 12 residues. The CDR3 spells CAWSRLAYEQYF. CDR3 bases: TGTGCCTGGAGTCGACTTGCCTACGAGCAGTACTTC.

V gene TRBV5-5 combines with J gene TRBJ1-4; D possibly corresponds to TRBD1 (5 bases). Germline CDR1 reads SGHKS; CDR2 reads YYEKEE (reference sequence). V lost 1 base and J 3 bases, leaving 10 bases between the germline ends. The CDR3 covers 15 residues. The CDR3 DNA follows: TGTGCCAGCAGCTTGCGGGGGACGTCTAATGAAAAACTGTTTTTT. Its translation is CASSLRGTSNEKLFF.

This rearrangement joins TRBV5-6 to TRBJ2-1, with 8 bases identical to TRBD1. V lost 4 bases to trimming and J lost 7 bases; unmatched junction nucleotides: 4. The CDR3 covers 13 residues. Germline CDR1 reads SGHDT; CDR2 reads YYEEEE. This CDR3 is CASSGQGRNEQFF. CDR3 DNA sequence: TGTGCCAGCAGCGGACAGGGCAGGAATGAGCAGTTCTTC. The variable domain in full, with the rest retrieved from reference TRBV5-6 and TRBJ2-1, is DAGVTQSPTHLIKTRGQQVTLRCSPKSGHDTVSWYQQALGQGPQFIFQYYEEEERQRGNFPDRFSGHQFPNYSSELNVNALLLGDSALYLCASSGQGRNEQFFGPGTRLTVL.

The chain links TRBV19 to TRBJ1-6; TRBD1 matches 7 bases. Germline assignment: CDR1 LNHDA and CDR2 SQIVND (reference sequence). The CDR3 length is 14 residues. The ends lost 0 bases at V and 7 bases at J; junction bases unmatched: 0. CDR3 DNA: TGTGCCAGTAGTATAGAGACAGGGAATTCACCCCTCCACTTT. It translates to CASSIETGNSPLHF.

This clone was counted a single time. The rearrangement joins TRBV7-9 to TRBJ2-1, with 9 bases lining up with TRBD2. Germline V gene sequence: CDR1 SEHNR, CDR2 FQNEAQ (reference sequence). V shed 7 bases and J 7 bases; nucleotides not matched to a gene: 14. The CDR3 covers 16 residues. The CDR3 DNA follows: TGTGCCAGCACCCCGGGGGGTAGCGGGAGACGGAATGAGCAGTTCTTC. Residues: CASTPGGSGRRNEQFF.

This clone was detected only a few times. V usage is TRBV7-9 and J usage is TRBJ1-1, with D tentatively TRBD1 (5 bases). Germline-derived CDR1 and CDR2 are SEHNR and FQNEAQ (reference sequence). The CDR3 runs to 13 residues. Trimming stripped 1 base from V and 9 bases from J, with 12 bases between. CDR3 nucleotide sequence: TGTGCCAGCAGCTTAGGGACGGGGGGAAAAGCTTTCTTT. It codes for CASSLGTGGKAFF.